Below, 8 T cell receptor beta chains from the same sample are listed, as sequenced in a study of blood T cell repertoires in COVID-19. Clones were read by immunoSEQ multiplex PCR, and TCRdb kept only the in-frame ones, dropping some. The sample contains 25,000 to 40,000 clones, around 90% of which appear only once. Sequenced input: peripheral blood. The receptors were sampled from a human donor in a cohort sampled during active COVID-19.

The count of this clone is one. The chain recombines TRBV2 with TRBJ1-5, with TRBD1 as a possible D gene (5 bases). Trimming pared 5 bases from V and 1 base from J, leaving 6 bases between. Germline CDR1 and CDR2: SNHLY and FYNNEI. The CDR3 runs 13 residues. CDR3 bases: TGTGCCAGCAGTCGACAGAGCAATCAGCCCCAGCATTTT. This translates into CASSRQSNQPQHF.

The chain carries TRBV4-1 and TRBJ2-6; 8 nucleotides match TRBD1. This CDR3 has 20 residues. CDR1 MGHRA and CDR2 YSYEKL come from the germline V gene. J was trimmed by 0 bases and V by 0 bases; bases with no gene match: 10. CDR3 loop: CASSQDPGTGLSSGANVLTF. The CDR3 DNA reads TGCGCCAGCAGCCAAGATCCCGGGACAGGATTAAGCTCTGGGGCCAACGTCCTGACTTTC.

V and J are TRBV5-6 and TRBJ2-6, with D possibly matching TRBD2 (5 bases). In germline, CDR1 is SGHDT, CDR2 YYEEEE. CDR3 length equals 15 residues. Trimming took 2 bases from V and 3 from J, leaving 9 bases between them. CDR3 sequence (DNA): TGTGCCAGCAGCTTCGTACTAGGTGGGGCCAACGTCCTGACTTTC. Its protein is CASSFVLGGANVLTF.

The chain links TRBV29-1 to TRBJ1-2; perhaps TRBD1 as D (6 bases). CDR1 is SQVTM, CDR2 ANQGSEA, per germline. V lost 4 bases to trimming and J lost 1 base, with 19 bases between them. The CDR3 runs to 16 residues. The CDR3 region has the DNA TGCAGCGTTGGCCCTGCTGGGGGCGGAGGTAACTATGGCTACACCTTC. This translates into CSVGPAGGGGNYGYTF.

This chain joins TRBV9 and TRBJ2-4; perhaps TRBD2 as D (6 bases). Germline lookup yields CDR1 SGDLS and CDR2 YYNGEE. V dropped 3 bases and J dropped 3 bases, with 16 bases sitting between them. CDR3 length equals 16 residues. As DNA, the CDR3 is TGTGCCAGCAGCGCCGCCTTGGGGGGTGGCAAAAACATTCAGTACTTC. It yields the protein CASSAALGGGKNIQYF.

The chain carries TRBV28 and TRBJ2-3; TRBD2 agrees at 9 bases. The CDR3 consists of 16 residues. V gave up 4 bases and J gave up 4 bases; unmatched junction bases: 9. Germline V lookup: CDR1 MDHEN, CDR2 SYDVKM. Here the CDR3 reads CASSSAGGLFADTQYF. The CDR3 DNA reads as TGTGCCAGCAGTTCAGCGGGGGGATTATTTGCAGATACGCAGTATTTT. Full variable domain (missing parts from reference TRBV28 and TRBJ2-3): DVKVTQSSRYLVKRTGEKVFLECVQDMDHENMFWYRQDPGLGLRLIYFSYDVKMKEKGDIPEGYSVSREKKERFSLILESASTNQTSMYLCASSSAGGLFADTQYFGPGTRLTVL.

The chain combines TRBV11-1 with TRBJ2-1; 9 bases align to TRBD1. In germline, CDR1 is SGHAT, CDR2 FQDESV (reference sequence). V dropped 2 bases and J dropped 6; count of bases not matched to a gene: 8. The CDR3 is made up of 16 amino acids. This chain's CDR3 is CASSLLPGTGTNEQFF. The CDR3 DNA reads TGTGCCAGCAGCTTACTACCCGGGACAGGGACCAATGAGCAGTTCTTC.

Only one count was recorded for this clone. This specimen includes other DNA sequences encoding the same CDR3. The chain couples TRBV21-1 to TRBJ1-6. TRBV21-1 is listed as a pseudogene. There are 18 residues in the CDR3. The CDR3 here is CASSKRGGGVCFYSPLHF. CDR3 DNA: TGTGCCAGCAGCAAACGGGGAGGGGGGGTATGCTTTTATTCACCCCTCCACTTT.